These T cell receptor beta chains were read from a single sample in a study of T-cell reconstitution after alpha-beta-depleted transplantation in children. Via MiXCR, TCRdb re-called the PCR reads, giving one row per CDR3 protein. The table records 500,000 to 650,000 distinct CDR3 sequences, about an eighth of them present only once. Sequencing used PBMCs, mostly from graft donor cells, obtained 180 days after TCRalphabeta/CD19-depleted stem cell transplant. These receptors came from a female patient between 2 and 15 years old who had a stem cell transplant for aplastic anemia, so the T cells may come from the graft donor. Both conserved end residues are part of each CDR3. The D gene is left open where the match is weak. Rows may omit the clone size; those that give it use once, few, many or a size class.

clone size,J gene,V gene,D gene,CDR3 protein,CDR3 DNA
few,TRBJ2-6,TRBV6-5,TRBD1,CASSLDRAAGNVLTF,TGTGCCAGCAGTCTCGACAGGGCTGCTGGCAACGTCCTGACTTTC
-,TRBJ2-3,TRBV27,-,CASSLLLRRDTQYF,TGTGCCAGCAGTTTACTTCTCCGGCGGGATACGCAGTATTTT
-,TRBJ2-1,TRBV7-9,-,CASSLPPNSASNEQFF,TGTGCCAGCAGCTTACCCCCAAATAGCGCGAGCAATGAGCAGTTCTTC
-,TRBJ1-1,TRBV13,TRBD1,CASSIRTGDTEAFF,TGTGCCAGCAGCATCCGGACAGGGGACACTGAAGCTTTCTTT
-,TRBJ1-2,TRBV12-3/TRBV12-4,-,CASSFSTDYGYTF,TGTGCCAGCAGTTTCTCTACGGACTATGGCTACACCTTC
-,TRBJ1-1,TRBV24-1,TRBD1,CATKRQGRTEAFF,TGTGCCACCAAACGACAGGGGCGAACTGAAGCTTTCTTC
many,TRBJ2-3,TRBV12-3/TRBV12-4,-,CASSLHTDTQYF,TGTGCCAGCAGTCTTCACACAGATACGCAGTATTTT
many,TRBJ2-2,TRBV12-3/TRBV12-4,-,CASSSTGELFF,TGTGCCAGCAGTTCCACCGGGGAGCTGTTTTTT
few,TRBJ1-2,TRBV20-1,-,CSAIFNSYTF,TGCAGTGCTATTTTTAATTCCTACACCTTC
few,TRBJ2-7,TRBV6-2/TRBV6-3,-,CASSFYLYYEQYF,TGTGCCAGCAGTTTTTACCTTTACTACGAGCAGTACTTC
few,TRBJ2-1,TRBV24-1,TRBD1,CATSDLAGQGRDNEQFF,TGTGCCACCAGTGATCTTGCGGGACAGGGGAGAGACAATGAGCAGTTCTTC
many,TRBJ2-7,TRBV4-3,-,CASSQGRGDEQYF,TGCGCCAGCAGCCAAGGGAGAGGGGACGAGCAGTACTTC
-,TRBJ2-2,TRBV2,TRBD2,CASKGTSGSQTGELFF,TGTGCCAGCAAAGGGACTAGCGGGAGTCAGACCGGGGAGCTGTTTTTT
few,TRBJ2-1,TRBV7-9,-,CASSLDGQHNEQFF,TGTGCCAGCAGCTTGGACGGCCAACACAATGAGCAGTTCTTC
-,TRBJ2-1,TRBV9,-,CASSVAFNEQFF,TGTGCCAGCAGCGTAGCTTTCAATGAGCAGTTCTTC
few,TRBJ2-4,TRBV15,-,CATSRVVSGLAKNIQYF,TGTGCCACCAGCAGAGTCGTGAGCGGACTAGCCAAAAACATTCAGTACTTC
-,TRBJ1-1,TRBV5-1,-,CASSYQGTNTEAFF,TGCGCCAGCAGCTATCAGGGCACTAACACTGAAGCTTTCTTT
few,TRBJ2-1,TRBV20-1,TRBD2,CSARVKGGGRLYNEQFF,TGCAGTGCTAGAGTCAAGGGCGGGGGGAGGTTGTACAATGAGCAGTTCTTC
-,TRBJ2-5,TRBV27,TRBD2,CASSLSGRRLAGGTQYF,TGTGCCAGCAGTTTATCGGGAAGGCGGCTAGCGGGTGGGACCCAGTACTTC
few,TRBJ1-2,TRBV20-1,TRBD1,CSAAGQTNYGYTF,TGCAGTGCCGCGGGACAGACAAACTATGGCTACACCTTC
many,TRBJ2-7,TRBV27,-,CASSLGTGSYEQYF,TGCGCCAGCAGCTTAGGGACGGGCTCCTACGAGCAGTACTTC
many,TRBJ2-1,TRBV28,-,CASSLGGPSYNEQFF,TGTGCCAGCAGTTTAGGCGGCCCCTCCTACAATGAGCAGTTCTTC
-,TRBJ2-7,TRBV12-3/TRBV12-4,TRBD1,CASRFGTGGTYEQYF,TGTGCCAGCAGGTTTGGGACAGGGGGTACCTACGAGCAGTACTTC
many,TRBJ2-5,TRBV3-1,TRBD1,CASSPGGTGGIETQYF,TGTGCCAGCAGCCCAGGGGGGACAGGGGGTATCGAGACCCAGTACTTC
many,TRBJ2-5,TRBV21-1,-,CASSKGQGEGETQYF,TGTGCCAGCAGCAAAGGTCAGGGAGAAGGAGAGACCCAGTACTTC
few,TRBJ2-7,TRBV3-1,-,CASSQVWPGDEQYF,TGTGCCAGCAGCCAAGTGTGGCCAGGTGACGAGCAGTACTTC
few,TRBJ2-2,TRBV6-1,-,CASSEVGLRDDTGELFF,TGTGCCAGCAGTGAAGTGGGACTCAGGGACGACACCGGGGAGCTGTTTTTT
many,TRBJ1-1,TRBV5-1,-,CASSLEVSGTEAFF,TGCGCCAGCAGCTTGGAGGTTTCGGGCACTGAAGCTTTCTTT
many,TRBJ2-1,TRBV5-1,TRBD1,CASSGGTGNSNEQFF,TGCGCCAGCAGCGGCGGGACAGGGAACTCGAATGAGCAGTTCTTC
few,TRBJ2-1,TRBV7-2,-,CASSRPSLNPENEQFF,TGTGCCAGCAGTCGCCCGAGTCTTAACCCCGAGAATGAGCAGTTCTTC
-,TRBJ1-1,TRBV25-1,-,CASNGGRGTEAFF,TGTGCCAGCAATGGGGGGCGAGGGACTGAAGCTTTCTTT
few,TRBJ2-7,TRBV29-1,-,CSVGGGQAYEQYF,TGCAGCGTTGGCGGAGGGCAGGCCTACGAGCAGTACTTC
few,TRBJ2-3,TRBV7-2,-,CASGRRAAADTQYF,TGTGCCAGCGGCAGGCGGGCTGCGGCAGATACGCAGTATTTT
-,TRBJ2-7,TRBV20-1,-,CSARPDPHEQYF,TGCAGTGCTAGGCCCGATCCCCACGAGCAGTACTTC
few,TRBJ2-3,TRBV6-1,-,CASSRRSSVSTDTQYF,TGTGCCAGCAGTCGACGTAGTAGCGTGAGCACAGATACGCAGTATTTT